The clone carrying this T cell receptor beta chain was counted many times. Its antigen remains unknown. Germline V gene data show CDR1 as SGHDT and CDR2 as YYEEEE. V was clipped by 4 bases and J by 7 bases; unmatched bases: 5. The CDR3 loop spans 13 amino acids. The sample comes from a study of human T cells and chemical hapten exposure. Study at large: During the roughly 24-week study period, patients had diphenylcyclopropenone applied to the scalp every week.

MiXCR was run by TCRdb on the RACE reads, yielding one entry per CDR3 protein. There are roughly 380,000 distinct CDR3 sequences in the sample; around 5.5% occur only once, and 2.6% lies in the top ten. Study results and caveats: Expanded TCRs grouped into significantly more large CDR3 similarity clusters than controls produced.

Specified time point: pre-sensitization, week 0. As to treatment: therapeutic diphenylcyclopropenone sensitization with weekly scalp DPC. The clonotype was recovered from a woman aged 45-59 years with alopecia areata. Some clones in this sample may be carry-over from other donors' samples. J is TRBJ2-1 and V is TRBV5-6; TRBD1 matches at 7 bases. The sequencing here drew on whole blood, taken in connection with sensitization to the hapten diphenylcyclopropenone (DPC). The CDR3 sequence is CASSRRTGNEQFF. In DNA, the CDR3 is TGTGCCAGCAGCCGACGGACAGGAAATGAGCAGTTCTTC.